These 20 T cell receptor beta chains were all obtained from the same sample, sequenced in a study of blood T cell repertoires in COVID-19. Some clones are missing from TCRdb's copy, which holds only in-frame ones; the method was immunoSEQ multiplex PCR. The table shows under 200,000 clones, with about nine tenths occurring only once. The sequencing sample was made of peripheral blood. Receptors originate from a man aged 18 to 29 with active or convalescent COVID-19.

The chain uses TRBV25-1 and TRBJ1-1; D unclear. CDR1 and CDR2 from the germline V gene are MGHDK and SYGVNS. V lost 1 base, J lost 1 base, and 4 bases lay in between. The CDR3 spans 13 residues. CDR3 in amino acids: CASSESRNTEAFF. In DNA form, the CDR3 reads TGTGCCAGCAGTGAATCGAGGAACACTGAAGCTTTCTTT.

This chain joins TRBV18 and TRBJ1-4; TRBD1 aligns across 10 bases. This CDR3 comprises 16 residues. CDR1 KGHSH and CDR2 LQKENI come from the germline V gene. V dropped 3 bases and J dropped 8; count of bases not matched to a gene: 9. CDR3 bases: TGTGCCAGCTCACCCGTAGCGACAGGGGGCACGGAAAAACTGTTTTTT. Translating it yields CASSPVATGGTEKLFF.

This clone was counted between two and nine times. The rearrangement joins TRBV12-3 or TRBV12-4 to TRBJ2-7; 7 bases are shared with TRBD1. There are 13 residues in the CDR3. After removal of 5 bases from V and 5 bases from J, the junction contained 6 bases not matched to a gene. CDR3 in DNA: TGTGCCAGCAGTCAGACAGGGTTCAACGAGCAGTACTTC. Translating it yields CASSQTGFNEQYF.

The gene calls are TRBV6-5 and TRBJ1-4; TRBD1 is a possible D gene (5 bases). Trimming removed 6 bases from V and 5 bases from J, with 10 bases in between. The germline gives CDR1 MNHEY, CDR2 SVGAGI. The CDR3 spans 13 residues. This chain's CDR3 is CASRKTANEKLFF. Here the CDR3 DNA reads TGTGCCAGCAGAAAGACAGCGAATGAAAAACTGTTTTTT.

The CDR3 loop reads CASTDPSGGRNSPLHF. As DNA, the CDR3 is TGTGCCAGTACCGATCCCTCGGGGGGTCGTAATTCACCCCTCCACTTT. The V gene is TRBV19, the J gene TRBJ1-6; a weak D match, TRBD1 (5 bases). This CDR3 comprises 16 residues. Per germline, CDR1 LNHDA and CDR2 SQIVND (reference sequence). V dropped 7 bases and J dropped 6 bases, with 19 bases sitting between them.

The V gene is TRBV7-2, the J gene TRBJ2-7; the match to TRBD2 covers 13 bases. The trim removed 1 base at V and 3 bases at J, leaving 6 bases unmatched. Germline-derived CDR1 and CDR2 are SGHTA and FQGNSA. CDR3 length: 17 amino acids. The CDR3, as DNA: TGTGCCAGCAGCTTAGTGCCTACTAGCGGGAGGGTCTACGAGCAGTACTTC. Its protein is CASSLVPTSGRVYEQYF. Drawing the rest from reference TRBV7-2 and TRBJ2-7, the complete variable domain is GAGVSQSPSNKVTEKGKDVELRCDPISGHTALYWYRQSLGQGLEFLIYFQGNSAPDKSGLPSDRFSAERTGGSVSTLTIQRTQQEDSAVYLCASSLVPTSGRVYEQYFGPGTRLTVT.

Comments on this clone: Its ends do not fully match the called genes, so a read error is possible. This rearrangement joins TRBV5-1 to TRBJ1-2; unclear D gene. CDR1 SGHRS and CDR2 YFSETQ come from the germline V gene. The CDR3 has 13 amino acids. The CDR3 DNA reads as TGCGCCAGCAGCTTGTCTTCCGAGGGCCCCTGGGCCTTC. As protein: CASSLSSEGPWAF.

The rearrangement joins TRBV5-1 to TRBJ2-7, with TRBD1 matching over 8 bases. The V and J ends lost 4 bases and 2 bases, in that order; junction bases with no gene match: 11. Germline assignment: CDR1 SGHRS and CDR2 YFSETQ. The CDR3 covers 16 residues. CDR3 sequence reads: CASSRRPGQVPYEQYF. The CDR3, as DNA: TGCGCCAGCAGCCGCCGACCGGGACAGGTCCCCTACGAGCAGTACTTC.

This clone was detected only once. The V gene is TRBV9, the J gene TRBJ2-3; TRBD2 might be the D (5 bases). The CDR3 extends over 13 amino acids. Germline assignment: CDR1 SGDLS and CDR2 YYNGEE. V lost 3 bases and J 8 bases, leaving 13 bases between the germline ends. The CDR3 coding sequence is TGTGCCAGCAGCGAAGCGGAAGTCGGTACGCAGTATTTT. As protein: CASSEAEVGTQYF.

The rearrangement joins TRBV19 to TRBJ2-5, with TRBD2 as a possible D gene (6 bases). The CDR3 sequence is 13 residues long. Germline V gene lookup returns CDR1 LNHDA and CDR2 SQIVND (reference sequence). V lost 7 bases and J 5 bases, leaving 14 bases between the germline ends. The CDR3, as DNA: TGTGCCAGTACCGTCGGTGGGGGGGAGACCCAGTACTTC. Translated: CASTVGGGETQYF. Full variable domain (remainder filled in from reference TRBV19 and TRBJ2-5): DGGITQSPKYLFRKEGQNVTLSCEQNLNHDAMYWYRQDPGQGLRLIYYSQIVNDFQKGDIAEGYSVSREKKESFPLTVTSAQKNPTAFYLCASTVGGGETQYFGPGTRLLVL.

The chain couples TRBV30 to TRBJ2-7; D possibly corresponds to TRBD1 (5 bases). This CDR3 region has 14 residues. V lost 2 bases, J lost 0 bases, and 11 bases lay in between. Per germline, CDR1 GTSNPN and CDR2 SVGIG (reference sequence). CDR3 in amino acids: CAWSPATVSYEQYF. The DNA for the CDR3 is TGTGCCTGGAGTCCAGCGACAGTCTCCTACGAGCAGTACTTC.

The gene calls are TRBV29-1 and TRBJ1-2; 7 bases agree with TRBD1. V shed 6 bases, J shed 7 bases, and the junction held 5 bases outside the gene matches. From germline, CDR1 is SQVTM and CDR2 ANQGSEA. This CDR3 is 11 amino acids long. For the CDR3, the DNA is TGCAGCGTGGCCGGGACAGCTGGCTACACCTTC. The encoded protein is CSVAGTAGYTF. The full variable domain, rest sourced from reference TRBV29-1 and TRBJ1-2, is SAVISQKPSRDICQRGTSLTIQCQVDSQVTMMFWYRQQPGQSLTLIATANQGSEATYESGFVIDKFPISRPNLTFSTLTVSNMSPEDSSIYLCSVAGTAGYTFGSGTRLTVV.

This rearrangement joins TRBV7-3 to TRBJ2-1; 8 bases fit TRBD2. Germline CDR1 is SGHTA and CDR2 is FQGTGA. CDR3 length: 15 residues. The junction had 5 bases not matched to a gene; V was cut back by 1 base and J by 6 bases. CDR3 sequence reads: CASSLKLSGINEQFF. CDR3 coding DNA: TGTGCCAGCAGCTTAAAACTTAGCGGGATCAATGAGCAGTTCTTC.

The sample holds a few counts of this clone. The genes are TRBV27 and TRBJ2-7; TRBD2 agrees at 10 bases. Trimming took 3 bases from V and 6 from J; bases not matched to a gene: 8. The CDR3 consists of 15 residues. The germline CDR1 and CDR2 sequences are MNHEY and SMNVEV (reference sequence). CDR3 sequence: CASSFGTSAGREQYF. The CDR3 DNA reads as TGTGCCAGCAGTTTCGGGACTAGCGCCGGTCGCGAGCAGTACTTC.

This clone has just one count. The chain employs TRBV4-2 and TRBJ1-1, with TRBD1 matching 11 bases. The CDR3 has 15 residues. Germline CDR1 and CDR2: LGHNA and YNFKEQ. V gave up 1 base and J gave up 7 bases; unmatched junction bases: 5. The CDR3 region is CASSQVGQGDGEAFF. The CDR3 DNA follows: TGTGCCAGCAGCCAAGTGGGACAGGGGGACGGTGAAGCTTTCTTT.

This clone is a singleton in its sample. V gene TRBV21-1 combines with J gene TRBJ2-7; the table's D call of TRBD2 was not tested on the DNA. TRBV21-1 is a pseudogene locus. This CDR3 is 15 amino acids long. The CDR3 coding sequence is TGTGCCAGCAGCACGGGACTTGCGTCAAACTACGAGCAGTACTTC. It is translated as CASSTGLASNYEQYF.

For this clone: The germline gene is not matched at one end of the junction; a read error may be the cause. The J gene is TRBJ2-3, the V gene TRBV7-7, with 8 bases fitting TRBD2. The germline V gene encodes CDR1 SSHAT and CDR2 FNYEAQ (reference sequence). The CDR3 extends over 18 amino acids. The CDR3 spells CASSLGLGASGSTDTQYF. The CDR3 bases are TGTGCTAGCAGCTTAGGGCTCGGGGCTAGCGGGTCCACAGATACGCAGTATTTT.

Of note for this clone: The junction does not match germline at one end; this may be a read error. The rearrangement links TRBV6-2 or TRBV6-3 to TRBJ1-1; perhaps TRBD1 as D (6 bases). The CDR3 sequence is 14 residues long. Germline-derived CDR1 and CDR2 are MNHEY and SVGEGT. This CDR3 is CATSRDTVNTEAFF. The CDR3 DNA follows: TGTGCCACCAGTCGGGACACCGTAAACACTGAAGCTTTCTTT.

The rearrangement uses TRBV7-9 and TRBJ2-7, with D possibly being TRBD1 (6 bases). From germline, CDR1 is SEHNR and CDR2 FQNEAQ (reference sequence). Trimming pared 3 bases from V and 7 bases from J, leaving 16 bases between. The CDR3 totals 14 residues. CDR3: CASSFSTGPQEQYF. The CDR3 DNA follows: TGTGCCAGCAGCTTTTCGACAGGACCTCAGGAGCAGTACTTC.

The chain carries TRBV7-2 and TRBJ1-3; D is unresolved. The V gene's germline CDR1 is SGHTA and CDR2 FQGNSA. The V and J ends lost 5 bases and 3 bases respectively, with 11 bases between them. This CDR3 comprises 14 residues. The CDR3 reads CASSLSGVGNTIYF. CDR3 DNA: TGTGCCAGCAGCCTCTCCGGGGTTGGAAACACCATATATTTT.